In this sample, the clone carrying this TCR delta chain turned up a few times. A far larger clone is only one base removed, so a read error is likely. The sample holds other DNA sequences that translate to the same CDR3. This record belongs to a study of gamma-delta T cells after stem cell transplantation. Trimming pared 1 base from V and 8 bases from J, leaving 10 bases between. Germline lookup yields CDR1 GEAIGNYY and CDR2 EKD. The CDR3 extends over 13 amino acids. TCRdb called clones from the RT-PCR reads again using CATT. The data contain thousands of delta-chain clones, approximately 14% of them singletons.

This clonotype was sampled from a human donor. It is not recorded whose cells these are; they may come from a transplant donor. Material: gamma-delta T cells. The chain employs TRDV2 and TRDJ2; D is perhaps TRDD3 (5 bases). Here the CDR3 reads CACDTGRTAQLFF. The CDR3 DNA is TGTGCCTGTGACACGGGGAGGACGGCACAACTCTTCTTT.